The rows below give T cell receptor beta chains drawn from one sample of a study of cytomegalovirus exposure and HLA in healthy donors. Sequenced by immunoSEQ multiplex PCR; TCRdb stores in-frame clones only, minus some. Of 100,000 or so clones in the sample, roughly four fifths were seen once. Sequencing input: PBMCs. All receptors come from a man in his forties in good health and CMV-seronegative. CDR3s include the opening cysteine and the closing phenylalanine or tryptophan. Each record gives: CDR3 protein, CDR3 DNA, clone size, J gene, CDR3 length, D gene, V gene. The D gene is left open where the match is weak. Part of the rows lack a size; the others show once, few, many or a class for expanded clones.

CDR3aa: CASKGASGVVTQYF
CDR3nt: TGTGCCAGCAAAGGGGCTAGCGGGGTGGTGACCCAGTACTTC
abundance: .
j_gene: TRBJ2-5
len: 14
d_gene: TRBD2
v_gene: TRBV6-1

CDR3aa: CASTQGVAPTDTQYF
CDR3nt: TGTGCCAGTACCCAGGGGGTAGCTCCCACAGATACGCAGTATTTT
abundance: .
j_gene: TRBJ2-3
len: 15
d_gene: TRBD1
v_gene: TRBV2

CDR3aa: CASRLHQETQYF
CDR3nt: TGTGCCAGCAGACTGCACCAAGAGACCCAGTACTTC
abundance: once
j_gene: TRBJ2-5
len: 12
d_gene: .
v_gene: TRBV6-6

CDR3aa: CASSATSGEEETQYF
CDR3nt: TGTGCCAGCAGCGCGACTAGCGGGGAGGAAGAGACCCAGTACTTC
abundance: .
j_gene: TRBJ2-5
len: 15
d_gene: TRBD2
v_gene: TRBV5-4

CDR3aa: CASSHIWQGGGEQYF
CDR3nt: TGTGCCAGCAGCCACATATGGCAGGGAGGAGGCGAGCAGTACTTC
abundance: once
j_gene: TRBJ2-7
len: 15
d_gene: .
v_gene: TRBV14

CDR3aa: CASLDLRVQTEAFF
CDR3nt: TGTGCCAGTTTAGATTTGAGGGTGCAGACTGAAGCTTTCTTT
abundance: .
j_gene: TRBJ1-1
len: 14
d_gene: .
v_gene: TRBV27

CDR3aa: CASSLWGEGQPQHF
CDR3nt: TGTGCCAGCAGTTTATGGGGGGAAGGTCAGCCCCAGCATTTT
abundance: .
j_gene: TRBJ1-5
len: 14
d_gene: .
v_gene: TRBV27

CDR3aa: CSANAWRVQYF
CDR3nt: TGCAGTGCTAATGCTTGGAGGGTGCAGTATTTT
abundance: .
j_gene: TRBJ2-3
len: 11
d_gene: .
v_gene: TRBV20-1

CDR3aa: CATSSEDSNPVLSNQPQHF
CDR3nt: TGTGCCACCAGCAGTGAGGACAGTAACCCCGTATTGAGCAATCAGCCCCAGCATTTT
abundance: .
j_gene: TRBJ1-5
len: 19
d_gene: .
v_gene: TRBV15

CDR3aa: CASSYGGQKNSYEQYF
CDR3nt: TGCGCCAGCAGCTACGGGGGACAGAAGAACTCCTACGAGCAGTACTTC
abundance: .
j_gene: TRBJ2-7
len: 16
d_gene: .
v_gene: TRBV5-1

CDR3aa: CASSPAGATNEKLFF
CDR3nt: TGTGCCAGCAGCCCCGCGGGGGCAACTAATGAAAAACTGTTTTTT
abundance: .
j_gene: TRBJ1-4
len: 15
d_gene: .
v_gene: TRBV11-2

CDR3aa: CASSQDTRVYGYTF
CDR3nt: TGCGCCAGCAGCCAAGATACGAGGGTCTATGGCTACACCTTC
abundance: .
j_gene: TRBJ1-2
len: 14
d_gene: .
v_gene: TRBV4-3

CDR3aa: CAWSPSGQGNQPQHF
CDR3nt: TGTGCCTGGAGCCCCTCGGGACAGGGGAATCAGCCCCAGCATTTT
abundance: .
j_gene: TRBJ1-5
len: 15
d_gene: TRBD1
v_gene: TRBV30

CDR3aa: CAWSSWATGGTDTQYF
CDR3nt: TGTGCCTGGAGTTCCTGGGCGACAGGTGGCACAGATACGCAGTATTTT
abundance: .
j_gene: TRBJ2-3
len: 16
d_gene: .
v_gene: TRBV30

CDR3aa: CATSRISGGSTDTQYF
CDR3nt: TGTGCCACCAGCAGAATTAGCGGGGGAAGCACAGATACGCAGTATTTT
abundance: .
j_gene: TRBJ2-3
len: 16
d_gene: TRBD2
v_gene: TRBV15

CDR3aa: CASRDRGISNEQFF
CDR3nt: TGTGCTAGTAGGGACAGGGGAATCAGCAATGAGCAGTTCTTC
abundance: .
j_gene: TRBJ2-1
len: 14
d_gene: TRBD1
v_gene: TRBV12-5

CDR3aa: CASTDYGQGEVEAFF
CDR3nt: TGTGCCAGCACCGATTACGGACAGGGGGAAGTTGAAGCTTTCTTT
abundance: few
j_gene: TRBJ1-1
len: 15
d_gene: TRBD1
v_gene: TRBV7-9

CDR3aa: CAWSAVAVNTEAFF
CDR3nt: TGTGCCTGGAGCGCCGTTGCGGTGAACACTGAAGCTTTCTTT
abundance: .
j_gene: TRBJ1-1
len: 14
d_gene: .
v_gene: TRBV30

CDR3aa: CASSPGTGDEKLFF
CDR3nt: TGTGCCAGCAGTCCCGGGACAGGGGATGAAAAACTGTTTTTT
abundance: .
j_gene: TRBJ1-4
len: 14
d_gene: TRBD1
v_gene: TRBV6-5

CDR3aa: CAWSGQGATRVQYF
CDR3nt: TGTGCCTGGAGTGGACAGGGGGCGACAAGGGTGCAGTACTTC
abundance: once
j_gene: TRBJ2-7
len: 14
d_gene: TRBD1
v_gene: TRBV30

CDR3aa: CASSPRTGMNYEQYF
CDR3nt: TGTGCCAGCAGCCCCAGGACAGGGATGAACTACGAGCAGTACTTC
abundance: .
j_gene: TRBJ2-7
len: 15
d_gene: TRBD1
v_gene: TRBV13

CDR3aa: CASSQLKSTGKGCSGANVLTF
CDR3nt: TGCGCCAGCAGTCAATTAAAGTCTACAGGGAAAGGGTGCTCTGGGGCCAACGTCCTGACTTTC
abundance: .
j_gene: TRBJ2-6
len: 21
d_gene: .
v_gene: TRBV23-1

CDR3aa: CASSIGQGIFYEQYF
CDR3nt: TGTGCCAGTAGTATAGGACAGGGGATTTTTTACGAGCAGTACTTC
abundance: .
j_gene: TRBJ2-7
len: 15
d_gene: TRBD1
v_gene: TRBV19

CDR3aa: CASSPLTGGGTGELFF
CDR3nt: TGTGCCAGCAGTCCCCTCACAGGGGGCGGCACCGGGGAGCTGTTTTTT
abundance: .
j_gene: TRBJ2-2
len: 16
d_gene: TRBD1
v_gene: TRBV27

CDR3aa: CASGPLGGGYNEQFF
CDR3nt: TGTGCTAGTGGTCCCCTGGGGGGGGGATACAATGAGCAGTTCTTC
abundance: .
j_gene: TRBJ2-1
len: 15
d_gene: TRBD2
v_gene: TRBV12-5

CDR3aa: CSVEQGLGWGDTQYF
CDR3nt: TGCAGCGTAGAACAGGGGTTGGGATGGGGAGATACGCAGTATTTT
abundance: .
j_gene: TRBJ2-3
len: 15
d_gene: TRBD1
v_gene: TRBV29-1

CDR3aa: CASSPGGTVRDEQFF
CDR3nt: TGTGCCAGCAGCCCAGGCGGGACCGTCAGGGATGAGCAGTTCTTC
abundance: .
j_gene: TRBJ2-1
len: 15
d_gene: .
v_gene: TRBV7-3

CDR3aa: CASRPIQRGSSYNEQFF
CDR3nt: TGTGCCAGCAGACCCATTCAGCGGGGGTCCTCCTACAATGAGCAGTTCTTC
abundance: few
j_gene: TRBJ2-1
len: 17
d_gene: TRBD2
v_gene: TRBV2

CDR3aa: CASSLSGGSYNEQFF
CDR3nt: TGCGCCAGCAGCTTAAGCGGGGGATCCTACAATGAGCAGTTCTTC
abundance: few
j_gene: TRBJ2-1
len: 15
d_gene: TRBD2
v_gene: TRBV5-1

CDR3aa: CASSTGYSNQPQHF
CDR3nt: TGTGCCAGCAGCACAGGCTATAGCAATCAGCCCCAGCATTTT
abundance: .
j_gene: TRBJ1-5
len: 14
d_gene: .
v_gene: TRBV27

CDR3aa: CASSSTGSPSSYNSPLHF
CDR3nt: TGTGCCAGCAGCTCGACAGGGAGTCCGAGCTCCTATAATTCACCCCTCCACTTT
abundance: few
j_gene: TRBJ1-6
len: 18
d_gene: TRBD1
v_gene: TRBV7-9

CDR3aa: CASSRALPGISGGSYEQYF
CDR3nt: TGTGCCAGCAGCCGGGCCCTTCCAGGGATTAGCGGGGGCTCCTACGAGCAGTACTTC
abundance: .
j_gene: TRBJ2-7
len: 19
d_gene: TRBD2
v_gene: TRBV7-9

CDR3aa: CASSLAGRDEQYF
CDR3nt: TGTGCCAGCAGCCTAGCGGGCAGGGACGAGCAGTACTTC
abundance: .
j_gene: TRBJ2-7
len: 13
d_gene: TRBD2
v_gene: TRBV4-2

CDR3aa: CASRFGQAYEQYF
CDR3nt: TGTGCCAGCCGCTTTGGCCAGGCCTACGAGCAGTACTTC
abundance: few
j_gene: TRBJ2-7
len: 13
d_gene: .
v_gene: TRBV7-8